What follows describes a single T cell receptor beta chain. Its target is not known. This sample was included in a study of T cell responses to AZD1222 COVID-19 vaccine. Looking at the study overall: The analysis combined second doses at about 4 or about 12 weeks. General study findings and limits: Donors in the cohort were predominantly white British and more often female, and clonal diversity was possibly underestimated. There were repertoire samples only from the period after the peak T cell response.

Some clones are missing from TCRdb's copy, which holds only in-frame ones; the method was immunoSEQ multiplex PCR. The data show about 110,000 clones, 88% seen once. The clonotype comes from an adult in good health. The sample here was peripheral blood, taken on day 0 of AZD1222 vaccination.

CDR3 coding DNA: TGTGCCAGCAGCTTGGGGGACAGGGGAGTGAGGGGCTACACCTTC. Translating gives CASSLGDRGVRGYTF. The genes are TRBV5-4 and TRBJ1-2, with 10 bases aligning to TRBD1. After removal of 0 bases from V and 8 bases from J, the junction contained 7 bases not matched to a gene. The CDR3 runs 15 residues. CDR1 SGHNT and CDR2 YYREEE come from the germline V gene (reference sequence).